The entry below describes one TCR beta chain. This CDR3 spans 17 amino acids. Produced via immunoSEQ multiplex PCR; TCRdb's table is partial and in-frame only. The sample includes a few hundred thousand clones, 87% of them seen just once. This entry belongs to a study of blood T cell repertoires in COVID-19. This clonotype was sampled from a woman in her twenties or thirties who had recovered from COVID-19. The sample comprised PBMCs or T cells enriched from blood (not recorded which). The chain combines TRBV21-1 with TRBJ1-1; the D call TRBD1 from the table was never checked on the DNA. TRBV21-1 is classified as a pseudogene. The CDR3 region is CASSPTGDRGLGTEAFF. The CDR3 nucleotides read TGTGCCAGCAGCCCCACGGGGGACAGGGGGCTCGGCACTGAAGCTTTCTTT.